This TCR beta chain was sequenced for a study of T cell clonality in common variable immunodeficiency. The sample holds a few counts of this clone. Being one base from a much bigger clone, this may be a read error. The same CDR3 also results from other DNA sequences found in this sample. The method was immunoSEQ multiplex PCR; TCRdb's version includes in-frame clones alone and lacks a portion of them. The table lists tens of thousands of clones, with no singletons. The receptor's source is a person aged 18-70 years in good health. Input material: peripheral blood mononuclear cells.

CDR3 DNA, as far as it was read: TGTGCCAGTAGTATCCTTACCTTGTCGCGAGACAGGGGGAATCAGCCC. Amino acid sequence: CASSILTLSRDRGNQP. The CDR3, in full, reads CASSILTLSRDRGNQPQHF. V usage is TRBV19 and J usage is TRBJ1-5; 9 bases align to TRBD1. The CDR3 end is not reached by the read, which stops 3 residues before it; the germline J gene fills it in. Unmatched junction bases numbered 16, after V lost 3 bases and J lost 4 bases. In germline, CDR1 is LNHDA, CDR2 SQIVND (reference sequence). This CDR3 region has 19 residues.